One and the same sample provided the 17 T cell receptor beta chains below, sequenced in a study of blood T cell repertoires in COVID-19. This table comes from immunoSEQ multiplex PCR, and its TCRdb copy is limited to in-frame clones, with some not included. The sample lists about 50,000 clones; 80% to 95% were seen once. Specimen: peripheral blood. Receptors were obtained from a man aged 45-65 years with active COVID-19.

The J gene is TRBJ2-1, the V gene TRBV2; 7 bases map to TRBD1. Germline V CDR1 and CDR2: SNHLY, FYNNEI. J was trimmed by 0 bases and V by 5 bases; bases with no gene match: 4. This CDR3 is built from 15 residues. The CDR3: CASSPQGSSYNEQFF. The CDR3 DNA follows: TGTGCCAGCAGTCCACAGGGGAGCTCCTACAATGAGCAGTTCTTC.

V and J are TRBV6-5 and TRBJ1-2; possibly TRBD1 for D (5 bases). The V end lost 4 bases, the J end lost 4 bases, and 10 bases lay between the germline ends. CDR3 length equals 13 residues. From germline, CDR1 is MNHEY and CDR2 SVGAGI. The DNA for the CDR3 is TGTGCCAGCAGTTCCAGGGATGGCTATGGCTACACCTTC. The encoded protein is CASSSRDGYGYTF.

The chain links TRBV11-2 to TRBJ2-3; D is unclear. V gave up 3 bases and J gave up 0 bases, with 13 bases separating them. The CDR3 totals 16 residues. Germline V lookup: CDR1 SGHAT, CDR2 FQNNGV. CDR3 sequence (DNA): TGTGCCAGCAGCTTCAGCGCCTCATCGAGCACAGATACGCAGTATTTT. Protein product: CASSFSASSSTDTQYF.

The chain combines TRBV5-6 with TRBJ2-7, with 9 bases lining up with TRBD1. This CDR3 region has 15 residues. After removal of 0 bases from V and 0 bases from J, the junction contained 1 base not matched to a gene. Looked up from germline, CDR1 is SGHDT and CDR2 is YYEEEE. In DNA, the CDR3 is TGTGCCAGCAGCTTGGTACAGGGGGCCTCCTACGAGCAGTACTTC. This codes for CASSLVQGASYEQYF.

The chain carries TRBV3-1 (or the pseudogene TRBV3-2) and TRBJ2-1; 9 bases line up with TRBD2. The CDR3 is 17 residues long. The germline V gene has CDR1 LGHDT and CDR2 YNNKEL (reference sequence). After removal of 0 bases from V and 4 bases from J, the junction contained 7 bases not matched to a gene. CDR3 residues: CASSQEGGGGVYNEQFF. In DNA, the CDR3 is TGTGCCAGCAGCCAAGAAGGTGGCGGGGGGGTATACAATGAGCAGTTCTTC.

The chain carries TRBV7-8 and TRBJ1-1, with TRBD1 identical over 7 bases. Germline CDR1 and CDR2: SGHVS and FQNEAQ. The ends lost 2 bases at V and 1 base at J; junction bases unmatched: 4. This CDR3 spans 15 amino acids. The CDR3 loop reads CASSLLGQSNTEAFF. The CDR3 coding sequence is TGTGCCAGCAGCTTATTGGGACAGTCGAACACTGAAGCTTTCTTT.

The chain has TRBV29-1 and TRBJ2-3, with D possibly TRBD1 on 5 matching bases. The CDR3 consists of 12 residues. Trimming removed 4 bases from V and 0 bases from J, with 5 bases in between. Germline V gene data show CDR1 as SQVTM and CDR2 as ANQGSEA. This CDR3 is CSVGTSTDTQYF. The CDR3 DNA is TGCAGCGTTGGGACAAGCACAGATACGCAGTATTTT.

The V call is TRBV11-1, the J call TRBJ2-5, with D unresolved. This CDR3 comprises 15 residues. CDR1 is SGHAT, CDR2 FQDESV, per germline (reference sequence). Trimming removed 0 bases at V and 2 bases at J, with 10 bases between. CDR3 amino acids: CASSLASSVQETQYF. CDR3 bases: TGTGCCAGCAGCTTAGCTTCCAGTGTACAAGAGACCCAGTACTTC.

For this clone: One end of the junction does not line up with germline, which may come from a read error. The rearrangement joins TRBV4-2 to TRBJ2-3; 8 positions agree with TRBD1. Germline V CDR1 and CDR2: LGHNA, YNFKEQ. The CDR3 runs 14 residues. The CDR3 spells CASRQGAATDTQYF. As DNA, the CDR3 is TGTGCCAGCCGCCAGGGGGCGGCCACAGATACGCAGTATTTT.

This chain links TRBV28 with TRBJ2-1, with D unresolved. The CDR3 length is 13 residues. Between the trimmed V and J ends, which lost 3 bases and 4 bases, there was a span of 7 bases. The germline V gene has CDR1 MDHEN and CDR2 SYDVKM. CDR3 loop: CASSLQVYNEQFF. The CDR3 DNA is TGTGCCAGCAGTTTGCAGGTGTACAATGAGCAGTTCTTC.

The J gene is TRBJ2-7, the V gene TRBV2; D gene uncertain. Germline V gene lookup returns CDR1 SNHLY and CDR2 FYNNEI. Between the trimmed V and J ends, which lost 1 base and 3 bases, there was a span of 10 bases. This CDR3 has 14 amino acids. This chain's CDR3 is CASSEVVSNYEQYF. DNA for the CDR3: TGTGCCAGCAGTGAAGTGGTCTCTAACTACGAGCAGTACTTC.

CDR3 in amino acids: CASSLRIQGARRETQYF. The CDR3 DNA is TGTGCCAGCAGCTTAAGAATACAGGGGGCGCGACGGGAGACCCAGTACTTC. The V and J genes are TRBV11-3 and TRBJ2-5; TRBD1 aligns across 9 bases. V was clipped by 2 bases and J by 5 bases; unmatched bases: 12. Germline CDR1 reads SGHNT; CDR2 reads YENEEA. The CDR3 covers 17 residues. The complete variable domain, with remaining parts taken from reference TRBV11-3 and TRBJ2-5, reads EAGVVQSPRYKIIEKKQPVAFWCNPISGHNTLYWYLQNLGQGPELLIRYENEEAVDDSQLPKDRFSAERLKGVDSTLKIQPAELGDSAVYLCASSLRIQGARRETQYFGPGTRLLVL.

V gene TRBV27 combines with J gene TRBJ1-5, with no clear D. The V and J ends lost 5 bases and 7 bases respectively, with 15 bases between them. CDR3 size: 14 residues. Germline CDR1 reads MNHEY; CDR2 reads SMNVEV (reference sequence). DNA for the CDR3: TGTGCCAGCAGTCCCGATCCCGGGTTGCAGCCCCAGCATTTT. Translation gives CASSPDPGLQPQHF.

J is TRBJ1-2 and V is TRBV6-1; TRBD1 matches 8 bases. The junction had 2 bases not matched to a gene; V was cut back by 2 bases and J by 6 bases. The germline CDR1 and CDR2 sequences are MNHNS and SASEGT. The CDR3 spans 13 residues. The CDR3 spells CASSEQGANGYTF. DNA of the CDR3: TGTGCCAGCAGTGAACAGGGGGCTAATGGCTACACCTTC.

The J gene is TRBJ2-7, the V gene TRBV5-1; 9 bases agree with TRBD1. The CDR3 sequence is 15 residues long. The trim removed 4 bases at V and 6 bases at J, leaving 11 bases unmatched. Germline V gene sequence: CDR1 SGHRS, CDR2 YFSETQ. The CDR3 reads CASSPPGQGRFEQYF. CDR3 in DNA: TGCGCCAGCAGCCCGCCGGGACAGGGAAGGTTCGAGCAGTACTTC. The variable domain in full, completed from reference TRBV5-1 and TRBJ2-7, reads KAGVTQTPRYLIKTRGQQVTLSCSPISGHRSVSWYQQTPGQGLQFLFEYFSETQRNKGNFPGRFSGRQFSNSRSEMNVSTLELGDSALYLCASSPPGQGRFEQYFGPGTRLTVT.

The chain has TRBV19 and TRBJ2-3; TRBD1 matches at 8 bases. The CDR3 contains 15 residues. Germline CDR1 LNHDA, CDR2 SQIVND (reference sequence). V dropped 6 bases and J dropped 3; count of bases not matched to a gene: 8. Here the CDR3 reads CASRLTGVRTDTQYF. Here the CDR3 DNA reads TGTGCCAGTAGACTGACAGGGGTTCGAACAGATACGCAGTATTTT.

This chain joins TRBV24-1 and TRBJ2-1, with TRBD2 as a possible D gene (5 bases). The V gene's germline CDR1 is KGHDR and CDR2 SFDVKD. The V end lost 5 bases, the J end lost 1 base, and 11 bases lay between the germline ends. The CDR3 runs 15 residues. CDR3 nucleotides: TGTGCCACCAGTGCCGCGGGTGGGTCCTACAATGAGCAGTTCTTC. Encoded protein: CATSAAGGSYNEQFF.